The sequence of this T cell receptor (beta chain) was determined in a study of molecular identifiers for immune sequencing clone quantification. Study conclusions and caveats: In naive cells, clones above 20 RNA copies held under 1% of molecules, whereas in effector cells they held over 99%.

With RNA at 10%, 30% or 50%, naive CD8 libraries came from around 20,000 to 1,000,000 sorted cells. Researchers sorted naive CD8 T cells as cells that were CD8+CD4-CCR7+CD45RA+. This clonotype was observed at least ten times. What it recognizes is unknown. MiXCR, run by TCRdb on the PCR reads, gives a single entry per CDR3 protein. Of 85,000 to 90,000 distinct CDR3 sequences listed, more than 20% are singletons. The germline CDR1 and CDR2 sequences are MNHEY and SVGAGI. The CDR3 loop spans 13 amino acids. Germline trimming cut 7 bases from V and 3 bases from J; bases unmatched to any gene: 5. The receptor comes from a human donor in good health. Some libraries in this study had Jurkat cell RNA spiked in. The rearrangement joins TRBV6-5 to TRBJ1-1, with TRBD1 matching 7 bases. The sequenced sample consisted of naive CD8+ T cells from blood, with Jurkat cell RNA spiked in. Subset described: FACS-sorted CD8+CD4-CCR7+CD45RA+ naive T cells. The DNA for the CDR3 is TGTGCCAGCACCCAGGGGGTCCACACTGAAGCTTTCTTT. Amino acids: CASTQGVHTEAFF.